This T cell receptor (beta chain) emerged from a study of OX40 agonist ivuxolimab in advanced cancers. Study-wide background: Ivuxolimab, an antibody acting as an agonist of OX40 (CD134), was used to treat patients.

The table lists this clone with a few counts. Its antigen is as yet unknown. Study-wide points: Dose levels from 0.1 to 3.0 mg/kg saw CD4+ and CD8+ blood T cells expand clonally by week 6. Fewer expanded clones were found on average in CD4+ than in CD8+ T cells.

Generated by immunoSEQ multiplex PCR, the TCRdb table keeps only in-frame clones and is missing some. The sample includes roughly 70,000 clones, 85% of them seen just once. The CDR3 is made up of 14 amino acids. Trimming at V came to 5 bases and at J to 2 bases, leaving 6 bases not matched to a gene. Germline CDR1 and CDR2: SNHLY and FYNNEI. Enrollment shut out patients with autoimmune disease history or systemic immunosuppression. The specimen comprised CD4+ or CD8+ T cells sorted from blood, sampled in a trial of the OX40 agonist ivuxolimab. The sequence was obtained from an adult with an advanced solid tumor such as melanoma, head and neck, liver or kidney cancer. The rearrangement joins TRBV2 to TRBJ2-7; the match to TRBD1 covers 7 bases. The CDR3 sequence: CASSRHRGPYEQYF. DNA of the CDR3: TGTGCCAGCAGTCGACACAGGGGCCCCTACGAGCAGTACTTC.